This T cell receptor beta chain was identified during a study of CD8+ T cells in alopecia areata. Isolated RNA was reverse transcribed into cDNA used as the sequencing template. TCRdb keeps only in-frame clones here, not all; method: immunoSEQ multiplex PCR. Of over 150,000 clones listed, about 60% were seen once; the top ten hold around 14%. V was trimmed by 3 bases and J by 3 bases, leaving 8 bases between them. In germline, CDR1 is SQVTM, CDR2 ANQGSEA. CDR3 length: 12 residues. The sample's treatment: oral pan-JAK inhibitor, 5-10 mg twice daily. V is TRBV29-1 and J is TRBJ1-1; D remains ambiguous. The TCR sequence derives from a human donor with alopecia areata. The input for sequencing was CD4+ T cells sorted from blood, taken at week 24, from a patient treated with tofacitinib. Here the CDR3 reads CSVDGGYTEAFF. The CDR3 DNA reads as TGCAGCGTTGATGGAGGATACACTGAAGCTTTCTTT.